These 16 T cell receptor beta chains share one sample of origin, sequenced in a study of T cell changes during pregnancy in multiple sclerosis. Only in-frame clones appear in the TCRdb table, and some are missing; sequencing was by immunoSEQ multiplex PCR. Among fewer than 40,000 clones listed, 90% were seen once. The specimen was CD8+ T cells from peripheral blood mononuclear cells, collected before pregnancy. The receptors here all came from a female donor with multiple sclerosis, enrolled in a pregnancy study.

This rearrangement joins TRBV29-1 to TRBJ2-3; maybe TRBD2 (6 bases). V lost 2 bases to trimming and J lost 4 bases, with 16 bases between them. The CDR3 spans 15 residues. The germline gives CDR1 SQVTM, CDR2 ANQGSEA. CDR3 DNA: TGCAGCGTTGAACTGGCGGGGAAGGAGCCAGATACGCAGTATTTT. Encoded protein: CSVELAGKEPDTQYF.

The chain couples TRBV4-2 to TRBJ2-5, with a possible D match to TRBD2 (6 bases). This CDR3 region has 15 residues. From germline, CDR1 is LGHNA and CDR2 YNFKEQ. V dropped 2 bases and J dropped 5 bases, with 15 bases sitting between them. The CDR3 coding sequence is TGTGCCAGCAGCCAAATCGCGGGGCCGTCGGAGACCCAGTACTTC. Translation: CASSQIAGPSETQYF.

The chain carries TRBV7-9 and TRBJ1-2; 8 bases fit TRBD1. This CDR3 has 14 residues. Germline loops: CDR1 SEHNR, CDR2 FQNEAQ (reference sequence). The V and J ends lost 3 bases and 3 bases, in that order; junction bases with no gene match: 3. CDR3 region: CASSFTGGDYGYTF. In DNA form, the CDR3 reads TGTGCCAGCAGCTTCACAGGGGGTGACTATGGCTACACCTTC.

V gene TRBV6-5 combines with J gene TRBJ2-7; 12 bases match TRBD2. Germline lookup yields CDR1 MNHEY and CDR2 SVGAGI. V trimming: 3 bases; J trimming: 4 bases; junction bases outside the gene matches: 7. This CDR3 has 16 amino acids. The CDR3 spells CASSYSPTSGRYEQYF. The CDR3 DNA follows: TGTGCCAGCAGTTATTCCCCGACTAGCGGGAGATACGAGCAGTACTTC.

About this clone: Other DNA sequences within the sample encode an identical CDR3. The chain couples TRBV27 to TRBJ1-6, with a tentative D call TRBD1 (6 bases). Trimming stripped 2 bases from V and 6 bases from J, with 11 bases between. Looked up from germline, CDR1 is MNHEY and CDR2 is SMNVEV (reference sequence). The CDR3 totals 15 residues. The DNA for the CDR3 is TGTGCCAGCAGTTTAACGACCAGGGGTAATTCACCCCTCCACTTT. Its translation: CASSLTTRGNSPLHF.

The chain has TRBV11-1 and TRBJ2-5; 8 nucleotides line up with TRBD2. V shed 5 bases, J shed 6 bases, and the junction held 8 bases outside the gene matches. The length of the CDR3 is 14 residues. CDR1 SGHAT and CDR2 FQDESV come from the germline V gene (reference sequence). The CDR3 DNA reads TGTGCCAGCAGCCCGAGCGGGAGTTACAAGACCCAGTACTTC. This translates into CASSPSGSYKTQYF.

CDR3 amino acids: CASTRGGLSKETQYF. The CDR3 region has the DNA TGTGCCAGCACCCGGGGTGGATTGTCCAAGGAGACCCAGTACTTC. The V call is TRBV4-2, the J call TRBJ2-5, with D tentatively TRBD2 (5 bases). Germline assignment: CDR1 LGHNA and CDR2 YNFKEQ. The V gene lost 7 bases and the J gene lost 5 bases, with 20 bases spanning the gap. This CDR3 region has 15 residues.

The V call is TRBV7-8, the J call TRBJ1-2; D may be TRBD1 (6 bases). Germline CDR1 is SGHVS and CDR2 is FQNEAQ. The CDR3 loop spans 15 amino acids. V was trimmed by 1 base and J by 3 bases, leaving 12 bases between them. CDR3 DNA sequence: TGTGCCAGCAGCTTAGAGGGGGGGGCGGACTATGGCTACACCTTC. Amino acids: CASSLEGGADYGYTF.

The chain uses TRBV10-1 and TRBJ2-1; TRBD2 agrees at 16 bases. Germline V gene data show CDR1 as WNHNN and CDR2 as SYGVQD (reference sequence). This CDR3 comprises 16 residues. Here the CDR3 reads CEGTSGGGSSYNEQFF. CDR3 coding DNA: TGCGAAGGGACTAGCGGGGGGGGCAGCTCCTACAATGAGCAGTTCTTC.

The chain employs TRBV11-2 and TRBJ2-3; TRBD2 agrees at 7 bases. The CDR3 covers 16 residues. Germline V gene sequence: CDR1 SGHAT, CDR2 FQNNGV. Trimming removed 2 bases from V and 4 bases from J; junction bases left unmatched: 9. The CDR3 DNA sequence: TGTGCCAGCAGCTTACTAGCGGTCCACGGACCAGATACGCAGTATTTT. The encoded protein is CASSLLAVHGPDTQYF.

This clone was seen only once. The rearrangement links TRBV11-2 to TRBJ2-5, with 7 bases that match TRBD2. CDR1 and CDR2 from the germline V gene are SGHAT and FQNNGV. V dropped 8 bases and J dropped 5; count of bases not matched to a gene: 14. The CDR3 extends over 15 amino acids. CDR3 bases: TGTGCCAGCCTCGACTTGGGGGGGGGTCGGGAGACCCAGTACTTC. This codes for CASLDLGGGRETQYF.

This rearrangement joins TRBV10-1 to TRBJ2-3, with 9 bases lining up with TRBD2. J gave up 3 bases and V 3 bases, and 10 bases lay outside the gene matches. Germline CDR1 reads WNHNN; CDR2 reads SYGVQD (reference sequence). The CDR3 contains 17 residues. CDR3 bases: TGCGCCAGCAGTGATACGCCGGGGCGGGAGGGAACAGATACGCAGTATTTT. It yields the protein CASSDTPGREGTDTQYF.

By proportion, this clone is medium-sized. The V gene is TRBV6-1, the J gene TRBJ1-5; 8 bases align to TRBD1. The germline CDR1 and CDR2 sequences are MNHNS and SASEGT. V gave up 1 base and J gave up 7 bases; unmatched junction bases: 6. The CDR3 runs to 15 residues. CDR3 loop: CASSEGGQGSQPQHF. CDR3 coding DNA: TGTGCCAGCAGTGAAGGAGGACAGGGTTCGCAGCCCCAGCATTTT.

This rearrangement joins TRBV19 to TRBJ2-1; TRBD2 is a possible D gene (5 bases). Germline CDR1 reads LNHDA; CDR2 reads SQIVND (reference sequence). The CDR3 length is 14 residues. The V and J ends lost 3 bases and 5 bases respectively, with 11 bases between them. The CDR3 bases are TGTGCCAGTAGTATGTCTAGCTGGAACAATGAGCAGTTCTTC. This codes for CASSMSSWNNEQFF.

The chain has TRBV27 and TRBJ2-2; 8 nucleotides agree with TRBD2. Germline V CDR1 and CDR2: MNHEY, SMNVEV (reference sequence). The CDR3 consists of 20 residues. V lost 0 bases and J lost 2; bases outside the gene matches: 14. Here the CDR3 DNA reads TGTGCCAGCAGTTTATCCGCAGGGGCAATAGCGGGAATCAACACCGGGGAGCTGTTTTTT. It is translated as CASSLSAGAIAGINTGELFF.

The CDR3 DNA reads as TGTGCCAGCAGCCTCGGGACAGGGTGGCCCTACGAGCAGTACTTC. Amino acid sequence: CASSLGTGWPYEQYF. V is TRBV5-6 and J is TRBJ2-7; 9 bases fit TRBD1. J was trimmed by 2 bases and V by 4 bases; bases with no gene match: 7. The germline CDR1 and CDR2 sequences are SGHDT and YYEEEE. This CDR3 is 15 amino acids long.